The T cell receptor (beta chain) under discussion was sequenced for a study of T cell repertoires in cytomegalovirus infection. Germline lookup yields CDR1 MNHEY and CDR2 SVGEGT. The CDR3 length is 16 residues. Trimming cost V 2 bases and J 1 base, with 14 bases left between them. MiXCR was run by TCRdb on the reads, yielding one entry per CDR3 protein. The sample lists about 890,000 distinct CDR3 sequences; approximately 31% were seen once. Study-level results: Dominating the ex vivo response were TCR beta clonotypes that were CMV-specific and HLA-C-restricted.

Concerning this clonotype: Antigen specificity is unknown.

The specimen comprised cultured CD8+ T cells from PBMCs, sampled from culture after CMV antigen stimulation. The chain couples TRBV6-2 or TRBV6-3 to TRBJ1-1; no reliable D call. This sequence was found in a human donor in good health (CMV status not recorded). Some clones in this sample may be carry-over from other donors' samples. The CDR3: CASSYRSRLENTEAFF. The CDR3 bases are TGTGCCAGCAGTTACAGGAGTAGGTTGGAGAACACTGAAGCTTTCTTT.